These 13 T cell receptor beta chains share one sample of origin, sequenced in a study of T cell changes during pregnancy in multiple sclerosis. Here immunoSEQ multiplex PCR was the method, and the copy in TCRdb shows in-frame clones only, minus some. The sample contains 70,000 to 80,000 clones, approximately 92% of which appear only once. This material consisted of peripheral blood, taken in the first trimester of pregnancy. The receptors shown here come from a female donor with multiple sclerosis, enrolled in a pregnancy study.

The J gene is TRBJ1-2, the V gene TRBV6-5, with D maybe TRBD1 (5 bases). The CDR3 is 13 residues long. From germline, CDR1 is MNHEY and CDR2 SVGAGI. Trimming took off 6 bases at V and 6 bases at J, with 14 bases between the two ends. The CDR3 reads CASSLTRTNGYTF. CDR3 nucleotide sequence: TGTGCCAGCAGCCTCACCCGGACAAATGGCTACACCTTC.

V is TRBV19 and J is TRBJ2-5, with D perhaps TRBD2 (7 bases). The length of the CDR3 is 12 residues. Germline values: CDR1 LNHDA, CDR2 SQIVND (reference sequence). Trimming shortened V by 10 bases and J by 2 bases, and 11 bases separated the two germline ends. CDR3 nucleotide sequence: TGTGCCACGGGGGGCTGGCAAGAGACCCAGTACTTC. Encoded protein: CATGGWQETQYF.

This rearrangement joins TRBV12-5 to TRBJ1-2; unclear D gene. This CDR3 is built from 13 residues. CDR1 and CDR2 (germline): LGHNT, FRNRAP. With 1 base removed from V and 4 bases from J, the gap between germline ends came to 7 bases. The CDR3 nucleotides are TGTGCTAGTGGTTTGGGGGGAGGCTATGGCTACACCTTC. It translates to CASGLGGGYGYTF.

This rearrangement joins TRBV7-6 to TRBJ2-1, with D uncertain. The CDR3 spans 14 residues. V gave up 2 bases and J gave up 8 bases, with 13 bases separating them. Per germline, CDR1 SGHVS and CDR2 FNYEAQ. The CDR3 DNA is TGTGCCAGCAGCTTAAGTAGTCTCTTCGATGAGCAGTTCTTC. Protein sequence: CASSLSSLFDEQFF.

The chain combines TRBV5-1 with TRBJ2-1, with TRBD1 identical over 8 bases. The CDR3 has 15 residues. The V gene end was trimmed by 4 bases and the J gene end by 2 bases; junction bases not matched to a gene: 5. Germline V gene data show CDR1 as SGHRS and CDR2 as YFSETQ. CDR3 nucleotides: TGCGCCAGCAGCCTGGACAGGGCGGCCTACAATGAGCAGTTCTTC. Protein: CASSLDRAAYNEQFF.

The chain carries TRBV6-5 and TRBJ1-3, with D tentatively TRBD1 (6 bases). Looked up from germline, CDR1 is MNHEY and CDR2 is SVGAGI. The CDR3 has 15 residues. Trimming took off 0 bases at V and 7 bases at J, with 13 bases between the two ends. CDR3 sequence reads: CASSYSPGQGNTIYF. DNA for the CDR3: TGTGCCAGCAGTTACTCCCCGGGACAAGGGAACACCATATATTTT.

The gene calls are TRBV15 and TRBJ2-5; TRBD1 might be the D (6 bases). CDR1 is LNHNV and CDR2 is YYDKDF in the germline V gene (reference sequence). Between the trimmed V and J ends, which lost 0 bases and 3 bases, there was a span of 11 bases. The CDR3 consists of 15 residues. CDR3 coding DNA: TGTGCCACCAGCAGAGAACCTCACAGGGAAGAGACCCAGTACTTC. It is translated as CATSREPHREETQYF.

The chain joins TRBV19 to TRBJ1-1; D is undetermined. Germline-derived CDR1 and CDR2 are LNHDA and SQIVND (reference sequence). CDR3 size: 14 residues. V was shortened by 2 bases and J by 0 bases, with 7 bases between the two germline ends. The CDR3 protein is CASSITVLNTEAFF. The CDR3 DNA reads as TGTGCCAGTAGTATAACAGTCTTGAACACTGAAGCTTTCTTT. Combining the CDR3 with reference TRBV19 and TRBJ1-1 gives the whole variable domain DGGITQSPKYLFRKEGQNVTLSCEQNLNHDAMYWYRQDPGQGLRLIYYSQIVNDFQKGDIAEGYSVSREKKESFPLTVTSAQKNPTAFYLCASSITVLNTEAFFGQGTRLTVV.

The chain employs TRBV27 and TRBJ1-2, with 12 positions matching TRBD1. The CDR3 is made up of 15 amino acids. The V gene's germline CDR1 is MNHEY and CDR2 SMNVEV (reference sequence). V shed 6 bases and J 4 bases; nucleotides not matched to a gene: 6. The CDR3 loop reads CASSRGQGAIYGYTF. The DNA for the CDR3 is TGTGCCAGCAGCCGGGGACAGGGGGCGATCTATGGCTACACCTTC.

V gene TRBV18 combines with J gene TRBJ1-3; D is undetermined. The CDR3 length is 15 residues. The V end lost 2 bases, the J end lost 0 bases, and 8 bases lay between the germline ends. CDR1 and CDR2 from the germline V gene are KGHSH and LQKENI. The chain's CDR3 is CASSPDKLSGNTIYF. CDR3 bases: TGTGCCAGCTCACCAGACAAGCTCTCTGGAAACACCATATATTTT. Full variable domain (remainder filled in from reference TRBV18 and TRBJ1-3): NAGVMQNPRHLVRRRGQEARLRCSPMKGHSHVYWYRQLPEEGLKFMVYLQKENIIDESGMPKERFSAEFPKEGPSILRIQQVVRGDSAAYFCASSPDKLSGNTIYFGEGSWLTVV.

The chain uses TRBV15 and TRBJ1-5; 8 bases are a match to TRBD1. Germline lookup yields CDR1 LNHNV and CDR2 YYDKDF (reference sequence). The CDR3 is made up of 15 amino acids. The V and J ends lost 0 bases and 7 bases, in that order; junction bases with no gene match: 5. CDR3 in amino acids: CATSRDRGQGQPQHF. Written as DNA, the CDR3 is TGTGCCACCAGCAGAGATCGCGGACAGGGCCAGCCCCAGCATTTT. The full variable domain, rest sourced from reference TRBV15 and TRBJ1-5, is DAMVIQNPRYQVTQFGKPVTLSCSQTLNHNVMYWYQQKSSQAPKLLFHYYDKDFNNEADTPDNFQSRRPNTSFCFLDIRSPGLGDTAMYLCATSRDRGQGQPQHFGDGTRLSIL.

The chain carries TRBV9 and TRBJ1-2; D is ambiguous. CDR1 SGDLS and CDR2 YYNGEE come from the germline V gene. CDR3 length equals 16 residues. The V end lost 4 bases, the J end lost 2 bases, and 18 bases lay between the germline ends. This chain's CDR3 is CASSLEGGNGNYGYTF. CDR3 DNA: TGTGCCAGCAGCCTAGAGGGAGGGAATGGGAACTATGGCTACACCTTC.

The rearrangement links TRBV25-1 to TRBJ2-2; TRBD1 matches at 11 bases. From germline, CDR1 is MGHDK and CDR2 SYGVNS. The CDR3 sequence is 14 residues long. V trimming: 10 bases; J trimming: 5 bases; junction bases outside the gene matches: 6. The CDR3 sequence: CAITRDRGTGELFF. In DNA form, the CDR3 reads TGTGCCATCACCAGGGACAGGGGGACCGGGGAGCTGTTTTTT.